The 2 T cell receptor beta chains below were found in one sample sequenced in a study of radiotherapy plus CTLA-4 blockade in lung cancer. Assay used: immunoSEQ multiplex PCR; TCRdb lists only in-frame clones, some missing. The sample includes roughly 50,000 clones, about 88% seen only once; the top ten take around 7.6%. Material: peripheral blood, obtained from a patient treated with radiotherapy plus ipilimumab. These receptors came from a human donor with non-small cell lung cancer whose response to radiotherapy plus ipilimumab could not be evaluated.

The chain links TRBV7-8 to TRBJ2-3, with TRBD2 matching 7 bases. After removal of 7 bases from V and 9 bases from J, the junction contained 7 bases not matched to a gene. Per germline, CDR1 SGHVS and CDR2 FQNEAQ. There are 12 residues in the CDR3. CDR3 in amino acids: CASTPGRGTQYF. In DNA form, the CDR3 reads TGTGCCAGCACCCCTGGGCGGGGGACGCAGTATTTT.

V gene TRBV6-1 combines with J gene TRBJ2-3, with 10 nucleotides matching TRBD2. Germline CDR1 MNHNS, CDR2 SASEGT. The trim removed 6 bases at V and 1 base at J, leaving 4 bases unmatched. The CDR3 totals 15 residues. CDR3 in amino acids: CASRSGLAGTDTQYF. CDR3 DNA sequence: TGTGCCAGCAGGTCCGGACTAGCGGGCACAGATACGCAGTATTTT.